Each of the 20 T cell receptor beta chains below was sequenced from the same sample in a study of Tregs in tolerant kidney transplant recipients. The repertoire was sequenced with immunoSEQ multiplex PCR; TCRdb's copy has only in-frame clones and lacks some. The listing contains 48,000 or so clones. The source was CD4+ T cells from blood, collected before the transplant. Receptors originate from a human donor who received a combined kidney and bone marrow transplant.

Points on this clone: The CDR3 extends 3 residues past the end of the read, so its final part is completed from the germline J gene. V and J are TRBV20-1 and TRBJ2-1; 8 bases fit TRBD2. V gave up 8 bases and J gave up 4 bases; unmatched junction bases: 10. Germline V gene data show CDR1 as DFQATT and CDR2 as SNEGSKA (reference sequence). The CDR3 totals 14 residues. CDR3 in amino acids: CSTHAGLGYNEQFF. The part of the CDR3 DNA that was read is TGCAGTACTCATGCGGGACTAGGATACAATGAG.

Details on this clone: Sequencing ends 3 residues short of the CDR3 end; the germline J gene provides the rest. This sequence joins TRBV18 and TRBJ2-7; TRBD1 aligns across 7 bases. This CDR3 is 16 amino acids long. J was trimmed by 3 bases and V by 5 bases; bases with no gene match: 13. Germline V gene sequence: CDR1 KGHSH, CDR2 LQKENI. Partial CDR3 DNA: TGTGCCAGCTCAGAAGGGACAGCCAGGAATTTCTACGAG. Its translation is CASSEGTARNFYE. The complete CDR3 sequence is CASSEGTARNFYEQYF.

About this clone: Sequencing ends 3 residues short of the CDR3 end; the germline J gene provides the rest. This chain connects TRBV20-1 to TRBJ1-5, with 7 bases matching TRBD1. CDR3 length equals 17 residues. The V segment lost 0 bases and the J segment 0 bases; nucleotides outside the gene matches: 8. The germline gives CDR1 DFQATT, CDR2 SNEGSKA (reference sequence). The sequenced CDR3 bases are TGCAGTGCTAGAGAGGGACAGAACCCTTATAGCAATCAGCCC. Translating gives CSAREGQNPYSNQP. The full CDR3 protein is CSAREGQNPYSNQPQHF.

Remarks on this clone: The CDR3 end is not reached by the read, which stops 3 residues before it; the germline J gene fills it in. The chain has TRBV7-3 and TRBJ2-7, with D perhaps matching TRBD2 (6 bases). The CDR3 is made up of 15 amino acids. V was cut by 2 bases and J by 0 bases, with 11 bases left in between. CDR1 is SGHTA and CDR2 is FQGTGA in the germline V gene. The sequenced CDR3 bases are TGTGCCAGCAGCTTATTGGGGGGACTCTCCTACGAG. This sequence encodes CASSLLGGLSYE. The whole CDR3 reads CASSLLGGLSYEQYF.

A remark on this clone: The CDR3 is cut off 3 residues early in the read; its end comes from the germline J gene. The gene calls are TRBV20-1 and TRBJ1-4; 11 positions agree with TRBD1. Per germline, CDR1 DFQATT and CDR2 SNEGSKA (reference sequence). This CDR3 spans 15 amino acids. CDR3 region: CSARDLRTGGEELFF. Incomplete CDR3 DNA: TGCAGTGCTAGAGATTTGAGGACAGGGGGCGAGGAA.

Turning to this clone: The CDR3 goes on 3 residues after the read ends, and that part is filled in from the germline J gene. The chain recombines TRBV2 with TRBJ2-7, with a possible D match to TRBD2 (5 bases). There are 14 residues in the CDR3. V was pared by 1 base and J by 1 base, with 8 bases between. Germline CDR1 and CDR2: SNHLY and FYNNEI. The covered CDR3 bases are TGTGCCAGCAGTGAAGGCGGACTGTCCTACGAG. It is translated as CASSEGGLSYE. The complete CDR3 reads CASSEGGLSYEQYF. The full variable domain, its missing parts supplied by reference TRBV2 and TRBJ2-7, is EPEVTQTPSHQVTQMGQEVILRCVPISNHLYFYWYRQILGQKVEFLVSFYNNEISEKSEIFDDQFSVERPDGSNFTLKIRSTKLEDSAMYFCASSEGGLSYEQYFGPGTRLTVT.

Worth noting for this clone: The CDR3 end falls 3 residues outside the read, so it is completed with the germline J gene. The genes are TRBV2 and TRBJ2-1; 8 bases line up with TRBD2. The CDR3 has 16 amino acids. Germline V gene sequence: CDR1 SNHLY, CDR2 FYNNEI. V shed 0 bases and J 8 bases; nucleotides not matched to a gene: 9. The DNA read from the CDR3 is TGTGCCAGCAGTGAAGCGCCAGCGGGAGTACTCCATGAG. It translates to CASSEAPAGVLHE. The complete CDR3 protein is CASSEAPAGVLHEQFF.

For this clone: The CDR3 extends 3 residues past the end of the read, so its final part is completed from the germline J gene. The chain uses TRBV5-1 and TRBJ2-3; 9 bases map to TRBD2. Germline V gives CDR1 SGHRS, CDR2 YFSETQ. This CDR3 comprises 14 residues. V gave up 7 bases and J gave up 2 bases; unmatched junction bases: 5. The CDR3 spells CASQTSGPTDTQYF. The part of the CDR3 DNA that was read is TGCGCCAGCCAGACTAGCGGACCCACAGATACG.

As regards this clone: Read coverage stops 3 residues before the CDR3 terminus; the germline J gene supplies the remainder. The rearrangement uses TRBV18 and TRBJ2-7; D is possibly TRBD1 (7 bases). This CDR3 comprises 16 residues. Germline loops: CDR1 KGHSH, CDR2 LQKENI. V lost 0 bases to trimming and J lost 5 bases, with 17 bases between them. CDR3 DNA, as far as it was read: TGTGCCAGCTCACCACCGTTGTCAGGGGGAGGACACGAG. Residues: CASSPPLSGGGHE. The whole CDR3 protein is CASSPPLSGGGHEQYF.

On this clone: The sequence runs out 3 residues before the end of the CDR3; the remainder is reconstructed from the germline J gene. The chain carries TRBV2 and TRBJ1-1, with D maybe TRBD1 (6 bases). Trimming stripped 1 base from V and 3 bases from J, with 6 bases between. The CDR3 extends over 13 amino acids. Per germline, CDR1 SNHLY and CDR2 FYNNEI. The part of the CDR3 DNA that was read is TGTGCCAGCAGTGAAGACAGGGACACTGAA. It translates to CASSEDRDTE. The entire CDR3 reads CASSEDRDTEAFF.

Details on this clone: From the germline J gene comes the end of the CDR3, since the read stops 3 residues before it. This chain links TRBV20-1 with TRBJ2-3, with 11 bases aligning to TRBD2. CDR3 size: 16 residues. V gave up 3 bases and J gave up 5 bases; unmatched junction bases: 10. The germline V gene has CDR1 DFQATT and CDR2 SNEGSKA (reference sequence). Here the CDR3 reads CSARIPLAGVVDTQYF. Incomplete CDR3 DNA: TGCAGTGCTAGGATCCCACTAGCGGGAGTCGTAGATACG.

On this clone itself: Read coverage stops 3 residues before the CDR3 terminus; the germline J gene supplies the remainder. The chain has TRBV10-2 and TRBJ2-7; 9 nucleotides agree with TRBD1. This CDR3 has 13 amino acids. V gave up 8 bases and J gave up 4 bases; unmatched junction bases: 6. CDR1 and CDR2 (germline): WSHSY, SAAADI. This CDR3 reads CASGQGRAYEQYF. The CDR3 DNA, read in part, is TGCGCCAGCGGACAGGGGCGCGCATACGAG.

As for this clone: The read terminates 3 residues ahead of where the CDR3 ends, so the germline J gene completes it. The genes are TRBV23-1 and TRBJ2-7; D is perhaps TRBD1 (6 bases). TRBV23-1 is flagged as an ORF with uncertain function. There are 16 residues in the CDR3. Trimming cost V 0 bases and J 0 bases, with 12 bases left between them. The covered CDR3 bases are TGCGCCAGCAGTCAATCGGGGGCGGGCAGCTCCTACGAG. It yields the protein CASSQSGAGSSYE. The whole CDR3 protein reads CASSQSGAGSSYEQYF.

The covered CDR3 bases are TGTGCCAGCAGTGAAGCGGGGGGGGCTAATTCACCC. The encoded protein is CASSEAGGANSP. The whole CDR3 protein is CASSEAGGANSPLHF. The rearrangement uses TRBV6-1 and TRBJ1-6; D may be TRBD1 (6 bases). The read falls 3 residues short of the CDR3 end, and the missing part is taken from the germline J gene. The CDR3 consists of 15 residues. The germline CDR1 and CDR2 sequences are MNHNS and SASEGT. V lost 0 bases, J lost 6 bases, and 9 bases lay in between.

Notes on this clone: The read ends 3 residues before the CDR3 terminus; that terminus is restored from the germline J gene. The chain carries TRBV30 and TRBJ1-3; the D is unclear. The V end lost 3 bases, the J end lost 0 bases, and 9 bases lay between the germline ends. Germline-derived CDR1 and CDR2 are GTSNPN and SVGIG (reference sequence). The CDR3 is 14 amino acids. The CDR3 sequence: CAWRRVSSGNTIYF. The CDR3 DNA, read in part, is TGTGCCTGGAGGAGGGTCAGCTCTGGAAACACC.

The CDR3 bases that were read are TGTGCCAGCAGTGAACTAGCGGGAGTTGGAGATACG. Amino acid sequence: CASSELAGVGDT. The whole CDR3 is CASSELAGVGDTQYF. The chain links TRBV2 to TRBJ2-3; 10 bases map to TRBD2. The CDR3 is cut off 3 residues early in the read; its end comes from the germline J gene. Trimming at V came to 2 bases and at J to 5 bases, leaving 4 bases not matched to a gene. The CDR3 extends over 15 amino acids. The germline V gene has CDR1 SNHLY and CDR2 FYNNEI.

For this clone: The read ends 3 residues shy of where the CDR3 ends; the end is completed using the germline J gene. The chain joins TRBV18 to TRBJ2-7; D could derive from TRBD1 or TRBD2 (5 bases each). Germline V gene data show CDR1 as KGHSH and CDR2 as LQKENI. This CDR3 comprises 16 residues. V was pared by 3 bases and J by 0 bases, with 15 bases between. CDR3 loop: CASSPRGKGISYEQYF. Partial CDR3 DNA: TGTGCCAGCTCACCGAGGGGAAAGGGTATCTCCTACGAG.

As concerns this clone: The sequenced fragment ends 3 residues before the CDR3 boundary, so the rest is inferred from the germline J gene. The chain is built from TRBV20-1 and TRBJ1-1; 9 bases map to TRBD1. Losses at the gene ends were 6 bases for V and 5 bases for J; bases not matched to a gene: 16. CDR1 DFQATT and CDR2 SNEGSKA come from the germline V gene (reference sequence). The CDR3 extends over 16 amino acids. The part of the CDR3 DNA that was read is TGCAGTGCCAGCCAAAGGGGGACAGGGAGGCATACTGAA. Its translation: CSASQRGTGRHTE. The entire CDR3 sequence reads CSASQRGTGRHTEAFF.

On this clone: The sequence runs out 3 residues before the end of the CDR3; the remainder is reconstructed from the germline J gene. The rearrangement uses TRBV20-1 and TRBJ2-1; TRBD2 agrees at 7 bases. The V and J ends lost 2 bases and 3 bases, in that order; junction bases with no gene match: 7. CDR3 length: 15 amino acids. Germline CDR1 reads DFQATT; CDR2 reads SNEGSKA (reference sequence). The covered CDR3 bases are TGCAGTGCTAGAATTGGGCTAGCGGTCTACAATGAG. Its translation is CSARIGLAVYNE. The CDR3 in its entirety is CSARIGLAVYNEQFF.

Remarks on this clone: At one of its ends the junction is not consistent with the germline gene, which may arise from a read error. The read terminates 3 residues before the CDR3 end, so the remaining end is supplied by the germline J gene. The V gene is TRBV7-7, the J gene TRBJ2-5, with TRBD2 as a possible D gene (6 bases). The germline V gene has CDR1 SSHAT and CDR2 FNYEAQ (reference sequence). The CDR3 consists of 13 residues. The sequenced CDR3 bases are TGTGCTAGCAGCCCGACTAGTTTTCAGACC. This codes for CASSPTSFQT. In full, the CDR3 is CASSPTSFQTQYF.